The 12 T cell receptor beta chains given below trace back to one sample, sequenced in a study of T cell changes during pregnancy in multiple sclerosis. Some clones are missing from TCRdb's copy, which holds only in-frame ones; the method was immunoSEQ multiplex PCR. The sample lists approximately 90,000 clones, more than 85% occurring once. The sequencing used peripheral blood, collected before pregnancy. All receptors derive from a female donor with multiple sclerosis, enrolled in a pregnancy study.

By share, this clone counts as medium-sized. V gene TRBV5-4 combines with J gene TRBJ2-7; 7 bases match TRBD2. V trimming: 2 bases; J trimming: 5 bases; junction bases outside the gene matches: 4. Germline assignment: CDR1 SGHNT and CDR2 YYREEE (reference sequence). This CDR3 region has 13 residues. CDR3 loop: CASSLRAGDEQYF. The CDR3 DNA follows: TGTGCCAGCAGCTTACGGGCGGGAGACGAGCAGTACTTC.

The CDR3 region has the DNA TGTGCCAGCAGCCGCCGGGGTAGCGACCAAGAGACCCAGTACTTC. Its protein product is CASSRRGSDQETQYF. The chain has TRBV7-3 and TRBJ2-5, with D maybe TRBD2 (5 bases). V was cut by 5 bases and J by 0 bases, with 13 bases left in between. The CDR3 is 15 amino acids. Germline assignment: CDR1 SGHTA and CDR2 FQGTGA. Together with reference TRBV7-3 and TRBJ2-5, the CDR3 gives the full variable domain: GAGVSQTPSNKVTEKGKYVELRCDPISGHTALYWYRQSLGQGPEFLIYFQGTGAADDSGLPNDRFFAVRPEGSVSTLKIQRTERGDSAVYLCASSRRGSDQETQYFGPGTRLLVL.

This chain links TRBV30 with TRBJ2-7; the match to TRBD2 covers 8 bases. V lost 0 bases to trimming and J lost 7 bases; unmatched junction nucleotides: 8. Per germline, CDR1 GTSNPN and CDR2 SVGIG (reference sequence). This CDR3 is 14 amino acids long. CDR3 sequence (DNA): TGTGCCTGGAGTGTAGTCGGGAGGGCCTTAGAGCAGTACTTC. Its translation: CAWSVVGRALEQYF.

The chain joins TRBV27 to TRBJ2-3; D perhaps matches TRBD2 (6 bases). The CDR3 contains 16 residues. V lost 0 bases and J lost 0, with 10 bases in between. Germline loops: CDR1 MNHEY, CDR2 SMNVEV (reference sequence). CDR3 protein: CASSLSAGLSTDTQYF. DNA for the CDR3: TGTGCCAGCAGTTTATCAGCGGGTCTTAGCACAGATACGCAGTATTTT.

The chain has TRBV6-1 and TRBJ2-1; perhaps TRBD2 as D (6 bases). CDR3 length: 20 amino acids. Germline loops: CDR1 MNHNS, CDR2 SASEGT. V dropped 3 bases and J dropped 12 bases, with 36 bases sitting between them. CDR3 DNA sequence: TGTGCCAGCAGTGACGCGGGCAGGGCAACGATCGCGGGAAGTAGTCGTGTGCAGTTCTTC. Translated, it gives CASSDAGRATIAGSSRVQFF.

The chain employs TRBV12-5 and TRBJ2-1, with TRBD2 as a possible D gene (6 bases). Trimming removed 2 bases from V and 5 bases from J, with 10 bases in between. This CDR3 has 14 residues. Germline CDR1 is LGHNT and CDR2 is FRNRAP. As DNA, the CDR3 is TGTGCTAGTGGTTTGTGGGGGGTTCACAATGAGCAGTTCTTC. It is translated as CASGLWGVHNEQFF.

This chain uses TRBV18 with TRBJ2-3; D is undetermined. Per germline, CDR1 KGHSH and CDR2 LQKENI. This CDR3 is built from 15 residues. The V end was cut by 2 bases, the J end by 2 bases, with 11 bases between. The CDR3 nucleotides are TGTGCCAGCTCACCATCCAATTCCCCCACAGATACGCAGTATTTT. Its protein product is CASSPSNSPTDTQYF.

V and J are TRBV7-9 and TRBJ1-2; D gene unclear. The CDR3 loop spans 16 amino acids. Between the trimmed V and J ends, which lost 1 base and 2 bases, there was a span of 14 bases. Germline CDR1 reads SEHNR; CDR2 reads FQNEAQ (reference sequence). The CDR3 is CASSLGGDTGNYGYTF. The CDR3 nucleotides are TGTGCCAGCAGCTTAGGGGGAGACACCGGCAACTATGGCTACACCTTC.

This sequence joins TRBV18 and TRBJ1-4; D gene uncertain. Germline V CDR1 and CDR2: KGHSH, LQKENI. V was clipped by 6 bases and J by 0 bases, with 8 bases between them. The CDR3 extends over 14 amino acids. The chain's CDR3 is CASSPTATNEKLFF. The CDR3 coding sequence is TGTGCCAGCTCTCCCACGGCAACTAATGAAAAACTGTTTTTT.

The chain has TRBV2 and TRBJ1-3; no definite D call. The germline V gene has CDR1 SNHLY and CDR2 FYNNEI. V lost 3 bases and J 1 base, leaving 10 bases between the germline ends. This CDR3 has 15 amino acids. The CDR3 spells CASSELEMSGNTIYF. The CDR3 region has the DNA TGTGCCAGCAGTGAGTTAGAGATGTCTGGAAACACCATATATTTT.

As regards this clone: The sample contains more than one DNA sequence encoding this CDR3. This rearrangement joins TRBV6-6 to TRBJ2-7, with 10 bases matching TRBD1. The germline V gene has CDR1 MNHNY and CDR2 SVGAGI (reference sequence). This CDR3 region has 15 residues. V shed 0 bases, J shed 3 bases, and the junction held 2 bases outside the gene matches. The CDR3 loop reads CASSYSGTGVYEQYF. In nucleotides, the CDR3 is TGTGCCAGCAGTTACTCCGGGACAGGGGTCTACGAGCAGTACTTC.

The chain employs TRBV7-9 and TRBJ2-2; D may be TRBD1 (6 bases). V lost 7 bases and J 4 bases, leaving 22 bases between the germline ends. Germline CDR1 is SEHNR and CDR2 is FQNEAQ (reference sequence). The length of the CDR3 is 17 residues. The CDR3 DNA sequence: TGTGCCAGCACCACCCCCCCACAGGGACGGAGCACCGGGGAGCTGTTTTTT. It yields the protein CASTTPPQGRSTGELFF.